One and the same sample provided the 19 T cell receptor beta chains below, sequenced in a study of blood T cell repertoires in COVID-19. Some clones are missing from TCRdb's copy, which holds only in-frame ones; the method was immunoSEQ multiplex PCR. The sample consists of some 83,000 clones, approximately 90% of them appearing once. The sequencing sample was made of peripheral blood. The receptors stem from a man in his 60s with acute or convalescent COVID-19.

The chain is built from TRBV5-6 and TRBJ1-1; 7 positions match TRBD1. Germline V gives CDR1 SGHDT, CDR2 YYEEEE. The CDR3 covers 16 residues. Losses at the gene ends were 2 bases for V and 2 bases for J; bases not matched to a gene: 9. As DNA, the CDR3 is TGTGCCAGCAGCTTTCGACAGGGAGAGTCTAACACTGAAGCTTTCTTT. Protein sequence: CASSFRQGESNTEAFF.

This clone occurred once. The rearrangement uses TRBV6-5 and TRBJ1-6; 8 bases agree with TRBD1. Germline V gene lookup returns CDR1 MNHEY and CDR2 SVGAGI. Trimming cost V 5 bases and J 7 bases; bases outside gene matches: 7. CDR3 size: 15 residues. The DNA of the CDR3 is TGTGCCAGCAGTATCGACAGGGGTTCGAATTCACCCCTCCACTTT. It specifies CASSIDRGSNSPLHF.

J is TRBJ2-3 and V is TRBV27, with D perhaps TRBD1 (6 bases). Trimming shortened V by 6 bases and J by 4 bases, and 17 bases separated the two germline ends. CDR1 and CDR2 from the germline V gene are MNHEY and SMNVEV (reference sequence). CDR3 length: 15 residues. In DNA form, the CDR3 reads TGTGCCAGCAGCCTGAAGGGACACGGCGCAGATACGCAGTATTTT. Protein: CASSLKGHGADTQYF.

The CDR3 here is CASSDRDNNEQFF. The CDR3 coding sequence is TGTGCCAGCAGTGACAGGGACAACAATGAGCAGTTCTTC. The chain joins TRBV6-4 to TRBJ2-1; D possibly corresponds to TRBD1 (6 bases). V lost 2 bases to trimming and J lost 5 bases, with 7 bases between them. The germline CDR1 and CDR2 sequences are MRHNA and SNTAGT. The CDR3 has 13 residues.

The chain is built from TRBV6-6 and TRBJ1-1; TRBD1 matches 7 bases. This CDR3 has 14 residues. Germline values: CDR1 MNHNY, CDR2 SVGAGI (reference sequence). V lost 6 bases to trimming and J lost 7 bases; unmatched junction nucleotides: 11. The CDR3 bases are TGTGCCAGCAGGGCGGCGGCAGGGGGGAGTGAAGCTTTCTTT. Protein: CASRAAAGGSEAFF.

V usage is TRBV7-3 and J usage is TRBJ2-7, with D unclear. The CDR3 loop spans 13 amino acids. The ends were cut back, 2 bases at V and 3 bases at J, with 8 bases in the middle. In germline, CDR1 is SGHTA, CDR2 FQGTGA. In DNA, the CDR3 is TGTGCCAGCAGCTTAGAGGTCGGCTACGAGCAGTACTTC. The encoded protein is CASSLEVGYEQYF. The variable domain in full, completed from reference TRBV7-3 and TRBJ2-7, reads GAGVSQTPSNKVTEKGKYVELRCDPISGHTALYWYRQSLGQGPEFLIYFQGTGAADDSGLPNDRFFAVRPEGSVSTLKIQRTERGDSAVYLCASSLEVGYEQYFGPGTRLTVT.

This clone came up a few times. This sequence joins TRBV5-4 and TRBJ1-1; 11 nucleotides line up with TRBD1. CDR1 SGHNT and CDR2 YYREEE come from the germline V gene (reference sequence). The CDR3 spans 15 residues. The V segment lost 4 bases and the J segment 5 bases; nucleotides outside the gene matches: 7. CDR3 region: CASSPRTGGLTEAFF. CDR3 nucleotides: TGTGCCAGCAGCCCCAGGACAGGGGGCTTAACTGAAGCTTTCTTT.

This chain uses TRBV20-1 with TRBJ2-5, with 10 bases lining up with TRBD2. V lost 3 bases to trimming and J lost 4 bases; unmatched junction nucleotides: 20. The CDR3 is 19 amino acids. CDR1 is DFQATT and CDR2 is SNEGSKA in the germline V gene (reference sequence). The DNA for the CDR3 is TGCAGTGCTAGTTCTTCTGCTAGCGGGGGCGCCACCGTGGGAGAGACCCAGTACTTC. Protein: CSASSSASGGATVGETQYF.

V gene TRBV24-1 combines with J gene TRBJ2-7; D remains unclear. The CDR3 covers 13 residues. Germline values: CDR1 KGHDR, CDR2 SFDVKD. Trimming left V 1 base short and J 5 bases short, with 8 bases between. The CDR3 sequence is CATSDFGQNEQYF. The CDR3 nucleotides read TGTGCCACCAGTGATTTTGGGCAGAACGAGCAGTACTTC.

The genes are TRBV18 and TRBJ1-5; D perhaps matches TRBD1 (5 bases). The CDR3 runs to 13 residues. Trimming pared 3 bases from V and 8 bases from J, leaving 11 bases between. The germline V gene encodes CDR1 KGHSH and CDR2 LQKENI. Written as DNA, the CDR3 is TGTGCCAGCTCACCTCGATCGGGGGAGCCCCAGCATTTT. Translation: CASSPRSGEPQHF.

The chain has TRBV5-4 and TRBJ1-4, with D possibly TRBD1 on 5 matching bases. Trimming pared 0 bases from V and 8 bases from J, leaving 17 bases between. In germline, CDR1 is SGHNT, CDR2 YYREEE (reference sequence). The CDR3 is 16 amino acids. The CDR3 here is CASSLDGAGRAEKLFF. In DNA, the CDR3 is TGTGCCAGCAGCTTGGATGGTGCGGGGCGAGCAGAAAAACTGTTTTTT.

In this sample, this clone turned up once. The CDR3 region is CASSLEGGQRTEAFF. In DNA form, the CDR3 reads TGCGCCAGCAGCTTGGAGGGAGGGCAAAGGACTGAAGCTTTCTTT. The J gene is TRBJ1-1, the V gene TRBV5-1; the D is unclear. Germline V lookup: CDR1 SGHRS, CDR2 YFSETQ. CDR3 length: 15 amino acids. Trimming shortened V by 0 bases and J by 5 bases, and 14 bases separated the two germline ends.

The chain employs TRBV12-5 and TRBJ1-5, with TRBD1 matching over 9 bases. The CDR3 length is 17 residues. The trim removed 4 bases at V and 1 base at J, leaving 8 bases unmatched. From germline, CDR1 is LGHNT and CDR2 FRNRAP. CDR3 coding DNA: TGTGCTAGTGGTTGGATACAGGGGGCTAGGAGCAATCAGCCCCAGCATTTT. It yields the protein CASGWIQGARSNQPQHF.

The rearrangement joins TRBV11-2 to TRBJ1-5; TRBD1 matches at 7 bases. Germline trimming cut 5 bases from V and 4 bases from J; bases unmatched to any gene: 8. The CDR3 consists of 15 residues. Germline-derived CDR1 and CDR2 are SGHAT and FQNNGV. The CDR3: CASSALGQANQPQHF. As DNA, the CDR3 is TGTGCCAGCAGCGCACTAGGACAGGCAAATCAGCCCCAGCATTTT. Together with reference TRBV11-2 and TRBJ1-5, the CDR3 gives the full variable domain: EAGVAQSPRYKIIEKRQSVAFWCNPISGHATLYWYQQILGQGPKLLIQFQNNGVVDDSQLPKDRFSAERLKGVDSTLKIQPAKLEDSAVYLCASSALGQANQPQHFGDGTRLSIL.

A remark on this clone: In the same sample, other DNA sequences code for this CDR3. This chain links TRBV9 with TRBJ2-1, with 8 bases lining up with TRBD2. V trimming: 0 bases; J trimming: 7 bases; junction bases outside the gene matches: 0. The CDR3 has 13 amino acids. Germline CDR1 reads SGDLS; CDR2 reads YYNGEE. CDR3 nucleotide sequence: TGTGCCAGCAGCGTAGCGGGGGGGAATGAGCAGTTCTTC. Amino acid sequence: CASSVAGGNEQFF. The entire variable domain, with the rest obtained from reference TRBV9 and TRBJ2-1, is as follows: DSGVTQTPKHLITATGQRVTLRCSPRSGDLSVYWYQQSLDQGLQFLIQYYNGEERAKGNILERFSAQQFPDLHSELNLSSLELGDSALYFCASSVAGGNEQFFGPGTRLTVL.

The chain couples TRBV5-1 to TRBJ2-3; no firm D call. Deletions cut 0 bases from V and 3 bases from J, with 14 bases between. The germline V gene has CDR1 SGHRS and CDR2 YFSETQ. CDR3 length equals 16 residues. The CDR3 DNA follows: TGCGCCAGCAGCTTGGAAGGAACGCCGGGTACAGATACGCAGTATTTT. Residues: CASSLEGTPGTDTQYF.

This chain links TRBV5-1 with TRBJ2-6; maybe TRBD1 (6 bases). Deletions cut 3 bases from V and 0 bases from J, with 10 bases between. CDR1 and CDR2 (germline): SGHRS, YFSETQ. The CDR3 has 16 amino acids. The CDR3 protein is CASSSGHSSGANVLTF. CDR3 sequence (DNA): TGCGCCAGCAGCTCGGGACACAGCTCTGGGGCCAACGTCCTGACTTTC.

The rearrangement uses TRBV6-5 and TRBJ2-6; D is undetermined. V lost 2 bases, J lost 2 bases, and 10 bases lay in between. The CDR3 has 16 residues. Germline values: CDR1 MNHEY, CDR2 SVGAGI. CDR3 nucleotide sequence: TGTGCCAGCAGTTACGGAGACTCCCCTGGGGCCAACGTCCTGACTTTC. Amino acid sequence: CASSYGDSPGANVLTF.

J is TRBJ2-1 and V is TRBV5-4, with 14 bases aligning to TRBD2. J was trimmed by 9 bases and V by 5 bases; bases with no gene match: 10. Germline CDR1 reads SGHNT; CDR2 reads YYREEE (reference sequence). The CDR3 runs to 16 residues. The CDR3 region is CASSLNGLAGGSEQFF. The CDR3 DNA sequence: TGTGCCAGCAGTCTTAACGGACTAGCGGGAGGCTCTGAGCAGTTCTTC.